These T cell receptor beta chains were read from a single sample in a study of vaccination effects on CD4 cells after COVID-19. The repertoire was sequenced with immunoSEQ multiplex PCR; TCRdb's copy has only in-frame clones and lacks some. The sample comprises roughly 27,000 clones, about 76% of which are singletons, and less than 20% rests with the top ten. Which antigens these TCRs recognize remains unknown. The sample here was CD4+ T cells from PBMCs cultured with HCoV-NL63 spike peptides, taken before COVID-19 vaccination. The origin of the receptors is a human donor who had a prior SARS-CoV-2 infection. The CDR3 runs from the conserved cysteine through the conserved F or W. The order of the fields is clone size, D gene, J gene, V gene, CDR3 DNA, CDR3 protein. The D gene is left open where the match is weak. Size tells how often a clone was seen (once, few, many) or the class of an expanded clone, and some rows leave it out.

size: -
D: -
J: TRBJ2-7
V: TRBV19
DNA: TGTGCCAGTAGTGCTCTCGGGAGAACCTACGAGCAGTACTTC
CDR3: CASSALGRTYEQYF

size: -
D: TRBD2
J: TRBJ2-3
V: TRBV9
DNA: TGTGCCAGCAGCGTAGAGGCGACTAGCGGGAGAGGGGATACGCAGTATTTT
CDR3: CASSVEATSGRGDTQYF

size: -
D: -
J: TRBJ2-3
V: TRBV3-1/TRBV3-2
DNA: TGTGCCAGCAGCCAAGTGGACTCGGGTACGCAGTATTTT
CDR3: CASSQVDSGTQYF

size: -
D: TRBD1
J: TRBJ1-2
V: TRBV18
DNA: TGTGCCAGCTCACCGACATCCGGGACAGGGGGGTATGGCTACACCTTC
CDR3: CASSPTSGTGGYGYTF

size: few
D: -
J: TRBJ2-3
V: TRBV4-2
DNA: TGTGCCAGCAGCCTGAGCGAGGCCGGCACAGATACGCAGTATTTT
CDR3: CASSLSEAGTDTQYF

size: once
D: -
J: TRBJ2-1
V: TRBV4-2
DNA: TGTGCCAGCAGCCAAGAAAGTTCGTACAATGAGCAGTTCTTC
CDR3: CASSQESSYNEQFF

size: few
D: -
J: TRBJ2-2
V: TRBV5-1
DNA: TGCGCCAGCAGCTTGCTAGCACTGAGAAACACCGGGGAGCTGTTTTTT
CDR3: CASSLLALRNTGELFF

size: -
D: TRBD2
J: TRBJ2-3
V: TRBV7-9
DNA: TGTGCCAGCAGCCCGTTAGCGGGAAGGACAGATACGCAGTATTTT
CDR3: CASSPLAGRTDTQYF

size: -
D: -
J: TRBJ1-3
V: TRBV15
DNA: TGTGCCACCAGCGCAGGGTTCGGAAACACCATATATTTT
CDR3: CATSAGFGNTIYF

size: -
D: TRBD2
J: TRBJ2-5
V: TRBV24-1
DNA: TGTGCCACCAGTGATTTTGAAGCGGGAAACCGGGAGACCCAGTACTTC
CDR3: CATSDFEAGNRETQYF

size: -
D: -
J: TRBJ1-1
V: TRBV11-3
DNA: TGTGCCAGCAGCTTAGGGTTGAACCGAAACACTGAAGCTTTCTTT
CDR3: CASSLGLNRNTEAFF

size: once
D: -
J: TRBJ1-2
V: TRBV7-9
DNA: TGTGCCAGCAGCTTCCGGGACGGGCTCAACTATGGCTACACCTTC
CDR3: CASSFRDGLNYGYTF

size: -
D: -
J: TRBJ2-3
V: TRBV21-1
DNA: TGTGCCAGCAGTAGCACAGATACGCAGTATTTT
CDR3: CASSSTDTQYF

size: -
D: -
J: TRBJ2-2
V: TRBV3-1/TRBV3-2
DNA: TGTGCCAGCAGCCAGGAACGGGGGGCCGGAACCGGGGAGCTGTTTTTT
CDR3: CASSQERGAGTGELFF

size: -
D: -
J: TRBJ2-7
V: TRBV7-2
DNA: TGTGCCAGCAGCCCCGGCGGGGGGACAGGTTACAACGAGCAGTACTTC
CDR3: CASSPGGGTGYNEQYF

size: -
D: -
J: TRBJ2-7
V: TRBV4-3
DNA: TGCGCCAGCAGCCAAGATATATTTCGGGAGCAGTACTTC
CDR3: CASSQDIFREQYF

size: -
D: -
J: TRBJ1-5
V: TRBV19
DNA: TGTGCCAGTAGTTTCCCGCCGGGGGGGTGGGCCAATCAGCCCCAGCATTTT
CDR3: CASSFPPGGWANQPQHF

size: -
D: -
J: TRBJ2-4
V: TRBV19
DNA: TGTGCCAGTAGTATAGACCAGTTGGAAATAAACATTCAGTACTTC
CDR3: CASSIDQLEINIQYF

size: -
D: TRBD2
J: TRBJ2-3
V: TRBV5-4
DNA: TGTGCCAGCAGCGCCGGACTAGCGGGGCTCACAGATACGCAGTATTTT
CDR3: CASSAGLAGLTDTQYF

size: -
D: -
J: TRBJ1-4
V: TRBV18
DNA: TGTGCCAGCGGAACAGGGTCCTCGGGGAAACTGTTTTTT
CDR3: CASGTGSSGKLFF

size: -
D: -
J: TRBJ1-1
V: TRBV6-6
DNA: TGTGCCAGCAGTTATGCAAGTTTGGAGTTAGAAGCTTTCTTT
CDR3: CASSYASLELEAFF

size: -
D: -
J: TRBJ1-4
V: TRBV6-2/TRBV6-3
DNA: TGTGCCAGCAGTTTCCGAGAACAGGGTCGGACTTTT
CDR3: CASSFREQGRTF

size: -
D: -
J: TRBJ2-5
V: TRBV9
DNA: TGTGCCAGCAGCGTAGCTCAGGGCGAGACCCAGTACTTC
CDR3: CASSVAQGETQYF

size: large
D: TRBD1
J: TRBJ1-2
V: TRBV6-5
DNA: TGTGCCAGCACTATAAGGGGGCAGGCCCCTTATGGCTACACCTTC
CDR3: CASTIRGQAPYGYTF

size: -
D: -
J: TRBJ2-7
V: TRBV6-5
DNA: TGTGCCAGCGTCCTTCAGGGATACGAGCAGTACTTC
CDR3: CASVLQGYEQYF

size: -
D: -
J: TRBJ2-3
V: TRBV7-2
DNA: TGTGCCAGCAGCCGGGTGACCGCAGATACGCAGTATTTT
CDR3: CASSRVTADTQYF

size: -
D: TRBD2
J: TRBJ2-3
V: TRBV5-5
DNA: TGTGCCAGCAGCTTGGACGTAGCGGGGGGCACAGATACGCAGTATTTT
CDR3: CASSLDVAGGTDTQYF

size: -
D: -
J: TRBJ1-1
V: TRBV7-3
DNA: TGTGCCAGCAGCTTAACCGGCAGTAGAGAAGCTTTCTTT
CDR3: CASSLTGSREAFF

size: -
D: TRBD1
J: TRBJ2-5
V: TRBV29-1
DNA: TGCAGCGTTCTGACAGGGCAAGAGACCCAGTACTTC
CDR3: CSVLTGQETQYF

size: -
D: TRBD1
J: TRBJ1-4
V: TRBV27
DNA: TGTGCCAGCAGTTCCAGGGGGCGAACTAATGAAAAACTGTTTTTT
CDR3: CASSSRGRTNEKLFF

size: -
D: -
J: TRBJ2-4
V: TRBV7-2
DNA: TGTGCCAGCAGCAATCGACAGGTAGCCAAAAACATTCAGTACTTC
CDR3: CASSNRQVAKNIQYF

size: -
D: TRBD2
J: TRBJ2-2
V: TRBV7-2
DNA: TGTGCCAGCAGCGGTGGGCTAGCGGTGAACACCGGGGAGCTGTTTTTT
CDR3: CASSGGLAVNTGELFF

size: once
D: -
J: TRBJ1-1
V: TRBV7-8
DNA: TGTGCCAGCAGCCCGCTGTTTCGGGTCACCACTGAAGCTTTCTTT
CDR3: CASSPLFRVTTEAFF

size: few
D: -
J: TRBJ1-5
V: TRBV4-2
DNA: TGTGCCAGCAGCCAAGTTGGAAGACAGCCCCAGCATTTT
CDR3: CASSQVGRQPQHF

size: -
D: TRBD1
J: TRBJ2-7
V: TRBV6-5
DNA: TGTGCCAGCAGTTACAATATCGGGACAGTTAACTACGAGCAGTACTTC
CDR3: CASSYNIGTVNYEQYF

size: -
D: -
J: TRBJ2-3
V: TRBV18
DNA: TGTGCCAGCACCGGCCGACTCGAGCGAGGGCAGTATTTT
CDR3: CASTGRLERGQYF

size: -
D: -
J: TRBJ1-2
V: TRBV5-1
DNA: TGCGCCAGCAGCTTTTCGGGAGATGGCTACACCTTC
CDR3: CASSFSGDGYTF

size: -
D: TRBD2
J: TRBJ2-3
V: TRBV28
DNA: TGTGCCAGCAGACCAGCGGGAGGCGGGACAGATACGCAGTATTTT
CDR3: CASRPAGGGTDTQYF

size: -
D: -
J: TRBJ2-4
V: TRBV18
DNA: TGTGCCAGCTCTGCCGGACATACATGGGACACCTTTCGCTTC
CDR3: CASSAGHTWDTFRF

size: -
D: -
J: TRBJ2-3
V: TRBV10-3
DNA: TGTGCCATCATGGCACAGGGTAGGGAAGATACGCAGTATTTT
CDR3: CAIMAQGREDTQYF

size: -
D: -
J: TRBJ2-2
V: TRBV5-1
DNA: TGCGCCAGCAGCTTAAACTCGGGGCTGAACACCGGGGAGCTGTTTTTT
CDR3: CASSLNSGLNTGELFF

size: -
D: TRBD2
J: TRBJ2-7
V: TRBV11-2
DNA: TGTGCCAGCACTCGGGGCGGGAGGGCCACCTACGAGCAGTACTTC
CDR3: CASTRGGRATYEQYF

size: few
D: -
J: TRBJ2-2
V: TRBV5-1
DNA: TGCGCCAGCAGCTTGGAATTCATGGGGGAGCTGTTTTTT
CDR3: CASSLEFMGELFF

size: -
D: -
J: TRBJ2-5
V: TRBV11-3
DNA: TGTGCCAGCAGCTTAGTTTGGAGGGGTCCCCGAGTCCAAGAGACCCAGTACTTC
CDR3: CASSLVWRGPRVQETQYF

size: -
D: TRBD1
J: TRBJ1-2
V: TRBV7-9
DNA: TGTGCCAGCAGCTTCGGACAGGGGGGAAATGGCTACACCTTC
CDR3: CASSFGQGGNGYTF

size: few
D: -
J: TRBJ1-2
V: TRBV4-1
DNA: TGCGCCAGCAGACCAACAGGGAGAGTCTATGGCTACACCTTC
CDR3: CASRPTGRVYGYTF

size: few
D: -
J: TRBJ1-2
V: TRBV14
DNA: TGTGCCAGCAGCCAAGTGATGGGCTGGAACTATGGCTACACCTTC
CDR3: CASSQVMGWNYGYTF

size: -
D: -
J: TRBJ1-3
V: TRBV11-2
DNA: TGTGCCAGCAGCTATATCCACGGGGCCTCTGGAAACACCATATATTTT
CDR3: CASSYIHGASGNTIYF

size: -
D: -
J: TRBJ1-2
V: TRBV25-1
DNA: TGTGCCAGCAGTGAAAGAGGGTATGGCTACACCTTC
CDR3: CASSERGYGYTF

size: -
D: -
J: TRBJ2-3
V: TRBV2
DNA: TGTGCCAGTCAGCGGTTGGGGCGGGTAGATACGCAGTATTTT
CDR3: CASQRLGRVDTQYF